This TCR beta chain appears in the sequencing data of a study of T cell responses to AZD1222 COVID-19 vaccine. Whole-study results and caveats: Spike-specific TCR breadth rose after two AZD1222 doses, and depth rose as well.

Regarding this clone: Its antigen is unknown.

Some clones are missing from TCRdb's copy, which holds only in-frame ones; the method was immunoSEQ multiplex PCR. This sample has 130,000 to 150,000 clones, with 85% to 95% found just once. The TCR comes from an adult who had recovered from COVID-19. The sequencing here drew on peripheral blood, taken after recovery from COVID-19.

The CDR3 sequence is CASSLFDHSSQNIQYF. In DNA form, the CDR3 reads TGTGCCAGCAGTCTGTTCGACCACTCCAGTCAAAACATTCAGTACTTC. The J gene is TRBJ2-4, the V gene TRBV5-6; D is ambiguous. This CDR3 has 16 residues. Trimming shortened V by 5 bases and J by 5 bases, and 20 bases separated the two germline ends. Germline CDR1 reads SGHDT; CDR2 reads YYEEEE. Combining the CDR3 with reference TRBV5-6 and TRBJ2-4 gives the whole variable domain DAGVTQSPTHLIKTRGQQVTLRCSPKSGHDTVSWYQQALGQGPQFIFQYYEEEERQRGNFPDRFSGHQFPNYSSELNVNALLLGDSALYLCASSLFDHSSQNIQYFGAGTRLSVL.